This T cell receptor beta chain originates from a study of blood T cell repertoires in COVID-19. In the original workflow: By means of reference gene primer amplification, nucleated cell counts were estimated. Using immunoSEQ multiplex PCR, the repertoire was profiled, and TCRdb retains in-frame clones only, with some absent. That table gives V, J and clone size, and the DNA gave D and trimming. This sample carries 140,000 to 150,000 clones, 87% of them seen once, and the ten largest clones take roughly 4%. Ages ranged from about 18 to 89 years, with residence in about two dozen US areas. Cohort assignment relied on participant-reported clinical history. Participants in the exposed group had met a COVID-19 case in the 2 weeks before joining the study. The germline V and J ends were trimmed by 0 bases and 1 base, with 11 bases remaining between them. The CDR3 covers 16 residues. From germline, CDR1 is MNHEY and CDR2 SVGAGI.

This chain uses TRBV6-5 with TRBJ2-3; D not certain. The sequence came from a woman aged 40 to 50 who had been exposed to COVID-19. The source material was PBMCs or T cells enriched from blood (not recorded which). The CDR3 here is CASSYSADKGTDTQYF. The CDR3 region has the DNA TGTGCCAGCAGTTACTCTGCAGACAAGGGCACAGATACGCAGTATTTT.